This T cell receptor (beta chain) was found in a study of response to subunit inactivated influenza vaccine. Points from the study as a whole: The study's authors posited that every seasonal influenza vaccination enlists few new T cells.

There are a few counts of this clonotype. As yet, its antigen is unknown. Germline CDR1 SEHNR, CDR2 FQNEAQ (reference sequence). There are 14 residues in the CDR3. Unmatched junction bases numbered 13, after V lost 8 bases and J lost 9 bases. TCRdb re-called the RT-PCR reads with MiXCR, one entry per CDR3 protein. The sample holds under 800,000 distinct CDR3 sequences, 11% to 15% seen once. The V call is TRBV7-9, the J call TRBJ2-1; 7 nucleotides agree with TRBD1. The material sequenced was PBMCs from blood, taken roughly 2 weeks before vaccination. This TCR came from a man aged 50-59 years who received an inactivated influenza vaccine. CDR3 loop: CASRLHDRDGEQFF. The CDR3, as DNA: TGTGCCAGCCGTCTTCACGACAGGGATGGTGAGCAGTTCTTC.